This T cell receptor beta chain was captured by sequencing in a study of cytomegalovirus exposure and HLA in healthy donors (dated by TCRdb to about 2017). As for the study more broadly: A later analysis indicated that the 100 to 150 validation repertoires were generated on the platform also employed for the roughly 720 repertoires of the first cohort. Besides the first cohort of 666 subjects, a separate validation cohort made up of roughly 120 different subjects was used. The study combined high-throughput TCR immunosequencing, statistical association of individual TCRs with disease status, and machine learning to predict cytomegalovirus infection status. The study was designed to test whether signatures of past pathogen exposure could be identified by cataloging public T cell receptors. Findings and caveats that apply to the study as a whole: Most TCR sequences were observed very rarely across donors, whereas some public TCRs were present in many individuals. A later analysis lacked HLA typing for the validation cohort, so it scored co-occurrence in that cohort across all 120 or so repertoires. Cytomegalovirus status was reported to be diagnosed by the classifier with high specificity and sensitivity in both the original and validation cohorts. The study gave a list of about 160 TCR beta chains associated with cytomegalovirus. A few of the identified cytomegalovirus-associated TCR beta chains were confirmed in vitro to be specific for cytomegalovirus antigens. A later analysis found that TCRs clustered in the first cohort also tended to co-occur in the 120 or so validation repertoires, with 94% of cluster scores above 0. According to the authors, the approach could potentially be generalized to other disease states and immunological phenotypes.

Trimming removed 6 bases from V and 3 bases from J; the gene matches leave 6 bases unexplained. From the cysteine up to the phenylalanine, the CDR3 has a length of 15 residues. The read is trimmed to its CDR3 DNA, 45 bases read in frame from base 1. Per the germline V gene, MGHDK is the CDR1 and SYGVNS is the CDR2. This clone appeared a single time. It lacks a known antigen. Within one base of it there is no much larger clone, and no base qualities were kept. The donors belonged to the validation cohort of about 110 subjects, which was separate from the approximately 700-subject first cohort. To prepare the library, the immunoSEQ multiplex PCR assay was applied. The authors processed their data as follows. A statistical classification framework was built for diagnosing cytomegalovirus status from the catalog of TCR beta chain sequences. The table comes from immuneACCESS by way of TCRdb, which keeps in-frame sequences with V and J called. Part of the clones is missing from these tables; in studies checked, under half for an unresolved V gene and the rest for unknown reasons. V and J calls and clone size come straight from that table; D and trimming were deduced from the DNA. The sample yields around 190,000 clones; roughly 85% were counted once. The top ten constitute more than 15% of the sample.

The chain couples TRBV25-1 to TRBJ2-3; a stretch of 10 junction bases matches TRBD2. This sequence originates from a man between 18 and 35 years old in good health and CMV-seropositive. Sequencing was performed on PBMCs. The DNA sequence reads TGTGCCAGCAGCCCCCTAGCGGGAGTTACAGATACGCAGTATTTT. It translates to CASSPLAGVTDTQYF.